The T cell receptor (beta chain) described here comes from a study of a mutant IDH1 vaccine in newly diagnosed glioma. Overall study context: There were about 60% males and about 38% females among treated patients, whose mean age was approximately 38 years. Most patients had received both radiotherapy and temozolomide, the prior options being radiotherapy, temozolomide, or both. Findings and limits, study-wide: Of all patients, around 93% showed vaccine-induced immune responses. Pseudoprogression looked unconnected to shifts in top peripheral T cell clonotypes.

Concerning this clone itself: What it binds is unknown.

Time point given: baseline, week 1 (first vaccination visit). Specified treatment: pre-vaccination baseline after standard-of-care therapy. The assay was immunoSEQ multiplex PCR, and TCRdb's table has in-frame clones only and misses some. Here the sample spans some 70,000 clones, 79% being singletons. Trimming cost V 0 bases and J 16 bases, with 4 bases left between them. Germline loops: CDR1 SQVTM, CDR2 ANQGSEA. The CDR3 contains 8 residues. This sequence joins TRBV29-1 and TRBJ2-1; D is ambiguous. This specimen consisted of PBMCs, obtained from a glioma patient treated with radiotherapy, temozolomide or both. The clonotype comes from a man aged 45-65 years with glioma. The CDR3 here is CSVEDGFF. Written as DNA, the CDR3 is TGCAGCGTTGAAGACGGTTTCTTC.